Following are 20 T cell receptor beta chains from one sample sequenced in a study of blood T cell repertoires in COVID-19. Libraries were prepared by immunoSEQ multiplex PCR; TCRdb keeps only in-frame clonotypes and omits some of them. The table has 35,000 to 45,000 clones, 88% seen once. Sequencing was performed on peripheral blood. Receptors originate from a human donor in a cohort sampled during active COVID-19.

The CDR3 loop reads CASSSHRVNYGYTF. The CDR3 DNA follows: TGTGCCAGCAGCTCCCACAGGGTTAACTATGGCTACACCTTC. The chain uses TRBV9 and TRBJ1-2, with D perhaps TRBD1 (6 bases). Germline V gene sequence: CDR1 SGDLS, CDR2 YYNGEE. Trimming cost V 4 bases and J 1 base, with 11 bases left between them. This CDR3 spans 14 amino acids. Filled out from reference TRBV9 and TRBJ1-2, the complete variable domain reads DSGVTQTPKHLITATGQRVTLRCSPRSGDLSVYWYQQSLDQGLQFLIQYYNGEERAKGNILERFSAQQFPDLHSELNLSSLELGDSALYFCASSSHRVNYGYTFGSGTRLTVV.

This rearrangement joins TRBV27 to TRBJ2-5; TRBD2 is a possible D gene (5 bases). Germline V CDR1 and CDR2: MNHEY, SMNVEV (reference sequence). The V end was cut by 10 bases, the J end by 4 bases, with 10 bases between. The CDR3 totals 11 residues. This CDR3 is CATRRSETQYF. The CDR3 DNA follows: TGTGCCACGCGGAGGTCAGAGACCCAGTACTTC.

This clone has a single count. The chain couples TRBV20-1 to TRBJ2-1; no definite D call. This CDR3 region has 10 residues. CDR1 and CDR2 from the germline V gene are DFQATT and SNEGSKA (reference sequence). V shed 4 bases and J shed 9 bases, with 7 bases lying between them. For the CDR3, the DNA is TGCAGTGCTATCATCAGTGAGCAGTTCTTC. Translation: CSAIISEQFF.

This chain connects TRBV10-3 to TRBJ1-2; D remains unclear. The CDR3 is made up of 16 amino acids. The V and J ends lost 2 bases and 0 bases respectively, with 13 bases between them. The germline gives CDR1 ENHRY, CDR2 SYGVKD. The CDR3 protein is CAISERERASNYGYTF. DNA of the CDR3: TGTGCCATCAGTGAGAGGGAGAGGGCATCTAACTATGGCTACACCTTC.

The J gene is TRBJ2-1, the V gene TRBV9; 9 bases agree with TRBD1. V gave up 0 bases and J gave up 7 bases; unmatched junction bases: 5. The CDR3 covers 15 residues. Germline V gene sequence: CDR1 SGDLS, CDR2 YYNGEE. The CDR3: CASSVGTGEWNEQFF. CDR3 nucleotides: TGTGCCAGCAGCGTAGGGACAGGGGAGTGGAATGAGCAGTTCTTC.

This sequence joins TRBV3-1 (or the pseudogene TRBV3-2) and TRBJ1-6; a possible D gene is TRBD1 (5 bases). CDR1 and CDR2 from the germline V gene are LGHDT and YNNKEL (reference sequence). Trimming removed 1 base at V and 10 bases at J, with 17 bases between. There are 16 residues in the CDR3. The CDR3 loop is CASSQAGQSFESPLHF. CDR3 DNA: TGTGCCAGCAGCCAAGCCGGACAAAGCTTTGAATCACCCCTCCACTTT.

The CDR3, as DNA: TGCGCCAGCAGCGAGGACGTCGGCGGGGAGCAGTACTTC. Protein product: CASSEDVGGEQYF. This chain uses TRBV5-1 with TRBJ2-7; TRBD2 is a possible D gene (5 bases). The CDR3 is made up of 13 amino acids. The germline V gene has CDR1 SGHRS and CDR2 YFSETQ. Trimming pared 4 bases from V and 7 bases from J, leaving 15 bases between.

The chain employs TRBV5-1 and TRBJ2-5, with unresolved D. This CDR3 spans 14 amino acids. V gave up 4 bases and J gave up 2 bases, with 12 bases separating them. Germline lookup yields CDR1 SGHRS and CDR2 YFSETQ. CDR3 protein: CASSTDSNQETQYF. CDR3 DNA: TGCGCCAGCAGCACCGACTCCAATCAAGAGACCCAGTACTTC. Together with reference TRBV5-1 and TRBJ2-5, the CDR3 gives the full variable domain: KAGVTQTPRYLIKTRGQQVTLSCSPISGHRSVSWYQQTPGQGLQFLFEYFSETQRNKGNFPGRFSGRQFSNSRSEMNVSTLELGDSALYLCASSTDSNQETQYFGPGTRLLVL.

This clone is a singleton in its sample. The V gene is TRBV7-2, the J gene TRBJ2-5; 9 bases are a match to TRBD2. V lost 0 bases and J lost 1; bases outside the gene matches: 3. Germline V gives CDR1 SGHTA, CDR2 FQGNSA. The CDR3 sequence is 16 residues long. The CDR3 loop reads CASSLAIAGAQETQYF. The CDR3 DNA reads as TGTGCCAGCAGCTTAGCGATAGCGGGAGCCCAAGAGACCCAGTACTTC.

This clone occurred once. The rearrangement uses TRBV14 and TRBJ2-7, with D perhaps matching TRBD1 (5 bases). Germline V gene data show CDR1 as SGHDN and CDR2 as FVKESK. This CDR3 is 13 amino acids long. V gave up 2 bases and J gave up 6 bases, with 11 bases separating them. The CDR3 DNA reads as TGTGCCAGCAGCCAACCACAGGAGCGCGAGCAGTACTTC. Residues: CASSQPQEREQYF.

The chain links TRBV24-1 to TRBJ1-2; 10 bases match TRBD1. Germline V gives CDR1 KGHDR, CDR2 SFDVKD. V lost 1 base, J lost 3 bases, and 1 base stayed unmatched. The CDR3 contains 15 residues. The CDR3 reads CATSDFGQGDYGYTF. The CDR3 DNA reads TGTGCCACCAGTGATTTCGGACAGGGGGACTATGGCTACACCTTC.

The chain carries TRBV24-1 and TRBJ2-3; 7 nucleotides match TRBD2. With 9 bases clipped from V and 2 bases from J, the junction kept 7 bases outside the gene matches. The length of the CDR3 is 14 residues. Germline lookup yields CDR1 KGHDR and CDR2 SFDVKD. In nucleotides, the CDR3 is TGTGCCACCGAGGGGAGGGACTTCACAGATACGCAGTATTTT. Translating gives CATEGRDFTDTQYF.

This chain uses TRBV3-1 (or the pseudogene TRBV3-2) with TRBJ1-1; no definite D call. The CDR3 runs 15 residues. V was cut by 0 bases and J by 11 bases, with 19 bases left in between. CDR1 and CDR2 (germline): LGHDT, YNNKEL (reference sequence). The CDR3 sequence: CASSQEWAGIVPAFF. In nucleotides, the CDR3 is TGTGCCAGCAGCCAAGAATGGGCGGGGATCGTTCCCGCTTTCTTT.

This rearrangement joins TRBV9 to TRBJ2-3, with 7 bases that match TRBD2. Trimming cost V 3 bases and J 2 bases; bases outside gene matches: 12. This CDR3 has 17 residues. Per germline, CDR1 SGDLS and CDR2 YYNGEE. The CDR3: CASSDENVAGYTDTQYF. CDR3 bases: TGTGCCAGCAGCGACGAAAATGTAGCGGGCTACACAGATACGCAGTATTTT.

The rearrangement links TRBV12-3 or TRBV12-4 to TRBJ1-2; TRBD1 matches at 7 bases. This CDR3 is built from 13 residues. V trimming: 6 bases; J trimming: 7 bases; junction bases outside the gene matches: 8. CDR3 DNA sequence: TGTGCCAGCAGGCGGACAGGACCGTCTGGCTACACCTTC. Translated: CASRRTGPSGYTF.

J is TRBJ2-5 and V is TRBV9; D perhaps matches TRBD2 (6 bases). Germline loops: CDR1 SGDLS, CDR2 YYNGEE. Deletions cut 0 bases from V and 5 bases from J, with 14 bases between. This CDR3 region has 15 residues. In DNA, the CDR3 is TGTGCCAGCAGCGTAGGAGGAGCCCGGGGGGAGACCCAGTACTTC. Amino acids: CASSVGGARGETQYF.

This chain joins TRBV7-9 and TRBJ2-1; 7 bases agree with TRBD1. This CDR3 has 14 amino acids. The V and J ends lost 5 bases and 9 bases, in that order; junction bases with no gene match: 10. The germline V gene encodes CDR1 SEHNR and CDR2 FQNEAQ (reference sequence). The CDR3 loop is CASSPYKTGSEQFF. CDR3 nucleotide sequence: TGTGCCAGCAGCCCGTACAAGACAGGGAGTGAGCAGTTCTTC.

This chain joins TRBV7-3 and TRBJ2-3, with 14 bases identical to TRBD2. Germline-derived CDR1 and CDR2 are SGHTA and FQGTGA. V lost 4 bases, J lost 5 bases, and 11 bases stayed unmatched. The CDR3 runs to 18 residues. The CDR3 here is CASSSRTPTSGGVDTQYF. CDR3 nucleotide sequence: TGTGCCAGCAGCTCGAGAACGCCGACTAGCGGGGGGGTAGATACGCAGTATTTT. The full variable domain, in which reference TRBV7-3 and TRBJ2-3 provide the parts outside the CDR3, is GAGVSQTPSNKVTEKGKYVELRCDPISGHTALYWYRQSLGQGPEFLIYFQGTGAADDSGLPNDRFFAVRPEGSVSTLKIQRTERGDSAVYLCASSSRTPTSGGVDTQYFGPGTRLTVL.

The V gene is TRBV27, the J gene TRBJ1-1; D is undetermined. Germline lookup yields CDR1 MNHEY and CDR2 SMNVEV (reference sequence). V was pared by 6 bases and J by 6 bases, with 14 bases between. CDR3 length: 13 amino acids. The CDR3 protein is CASRLLSGAEAFF. For the CDR3, the DNA is TGTGCCAGCAGATTACTATCTGGAGCTGAAGCTTTCTTT.

V is TRBV2 and J is TRBJ2-1; 7 bases map to TRBD2. The V gene's germline CDR1 is SNHLY and CDR2 FYNNEI. The CDR3 length is 16 residues. The trim removed 0 bases at V and 2 bases at J, leaving 4 bases unmatched. The CDR3 sequence is CASSEAAGTTYNEQFF. CDR3 nucleotide sequence: TGTGCCAGCAGTGAAGCGGCCGGGACTACCTACAATGAGCAGTTCTTC.